The 10 T cell receptor beta chains listed next were all sequenced from one sample in a study of cytomegalovirus exposure and HLA in healthy donors. Amplification used 60 Vbeta primers and 13 Jbeta primers. Sequenced by immunoSEQ multiplex PCR; TCRdb stores in-frame clones only, minus some. The table lists tens of thousands of clones, over 75% of them singletons, with around 7.4% in the top ten. Sequencing was done on a sample of PBMCs. These TCRs come from a man in his sixties in good health and CMV-seronegative.

The chain links TRBV29-1 to TRBJ2-7, with TRBD1 as a possible D gene (6 bases). CDR3 length: 13 amino acids. Between the trimmed V and J ends, which lost 0 bases and 6 bases, there was a span of 12 bases. Germline-derived CDR1 and CDR2 are SQVTM and ANQGSEA. This CDR3 is CSVEDRVGGEQYF. As DNA, the CDR3 is TGCAGCGTTGAAGATCGGGTAGGGGGCGAGCAGTACTTC.

The chain combines TRBV18 with TRBJ2-3, with 10 bases identical to TRBD2. CDR3 length: 17 amino acids. The germline V gene has CDR1 KGHSH and CDR2 LQKENI. J gave up 5 bases and V 2 bases, and 10 bases lay outside the gene matches. CDR3 sequence (DNA): TGTGCCAGCTCACCAGCGCTAGTAGCGGGGGGCAAAGATACGCAGTATTTT. It encodes CASSPALVAGGKDTQYF.

This chain connects TRBV19 to TRBJ1-2, with 8 bases matching TRBD1. Germline CDR1 and CDR2: LNHDA and SQIVND (reference sequence). After removal of 5 bases from V and 7 bases from J, the junction contained 12 bases not matched to a gene. The CDR3 is 15 residues long. For the CDR3, the DNA is TGTGCCAGTAGTCCCCTCTCCGGACAGGGAAGTGGCTACACCTTC. Translation: CASSPLSGQGSGYTF.

V is TRBV6-5 and J is TRBJ1-1; D gene unclear. The CDR3 has 15 amino acids. CDR1 and CDR2 (germline): MNHEY, SVGAGI. V was clipped by 0 bases and J by 4 bases, with 12 bases between them. CDR3 in amino acids: CASSYSRFGSTEAFF. The DNA of the CDR3 is TGTGCCAGCAGTTACTCGCGCTTCGGGAGCACTGAAGCTTTCTTT.

This chain links TRBV2 with TRBJ1-2; D possibly corresponds to TRBD1 (5 bases). Looked up from germline, CDR1 is SNHLY and CDR2 is FYNNEI. Trimming pared 6 bases from V and 4 bases from J, leaving 12 bases between. This CDR3 region has 13 residues. The DNA for the CDR3 is TGTGCCAGCAGCCAGGGATCGGGCTATGGCTACACCTTC. It specifies CASSQGSGYGYTF.

This chain uses TRBV6-5 with TRBJ2-7, with 13 bases fitting TRBD2. The CDR3 loop spans 15 amino acids. The germline gives CDR1 MNHEY, CDR2 SVGAGI. J lost 6 bases, V lost 5 bases, and 7 bases had no gene match. CDR3: CASSHGTSGTGEQYF. The CDR3 nucleotides read TGTGCCAGCAGTCACGGGACTAGCGGGACGGGCGAGCAGTACTTC.

This clone occurred once. This rearrangement joins TRBV21-1 to TRBJ2-7; the DNA was not used to check the table's D call, TRBD1. TRBV21-1 is listed as a pseudogene. There are 19 residues in the CDR3. CDR3 sequence: CASSKACGTGEKKENEQYF. CDR3 in DNA: TGTGCCAGCAGCAAAGCATGTGGGACAGGGGAGAAAAAAGAGAACGAGCAGTACTTC.

The V and J genes are TRBV5-1 and TRBJ2-1; the match to TRBD2 covers 11 bases. With 4 bases clipped from V and 5 bases from J, the junction kept 5 bases outside the gene matches. The germline CDR1 and CDR2 sequences are SGHRS and YFSETQ. The CDR3 extends over 15 amino acids. The DNA of the CDR3 is TGCGCCAGCAGCCTTTCTAGCGGGGGGCACAATGAGCAGTTCTTC. Translating gives CASSLSSGGHNEQFF.

This clone was seen once. V and J are TRBV28 and TRBJ1-3, with D maybe TRBD1 (5 bases). Germline V CDR1 and CDR2: MDHEN, SYDVKM. Trimming stripped 5 bases from V and 0 bases from J, with 17 bases between. This CDR3 has 17 residues. CDR3 residues: CASSRGAGLFSGNTIYF. For the CDR3, the DNA is TGTGCCAGCAGTCGCGGGGCAGGCCTCTTCTCTGGAAACACCATATATTTT.

V and J are TRBV7-8 and TRBJ1-5; D gene unclear. This CDR3 is 15 amino acids long. Trimming pared 2 bases from V and 0 bases from J, leaving 8 bases between. The germline V gene has CDR1 SGHVS and CDR2 FQNEAQ. The DNA for the CDR3 is TGTGCCAGCAGCTTAAACTTTTATAGCAATCAGCCCCAGCATTTT. This codes for CASSLNFYSNQPQHF.